The 25 T cell receptor beta chains below were found in one sample sequenced in a study of T cells in Graves' hyperthyroidism and ophthalmopathy. Amplified TCR beta CDR3 regions came from RNA transcripts. During a first-round RT-PCR of the TCR CDR3, the HTBI primer set was used. TCRdb fed the multiplex PCR reads into MiXCR, producing one record per CDR3 protein. The sample contains more than 550,000 distinct CDR3 sequences, under 20% of which appear only once. The source material was blood. All receptors derive from a woman between 50 and 59 years old with Graves' hyperthyroidism that later progressed to Graves' ophthalmopathy.

This clonotype was observed a few times. The J gene is TRBJ2-2, the V gene TRBV14; D gene uncertain. This CDR3 contains 15 residues. V was shortened by 4 bases and J by 4 bases, with 13 bases between the two germline ends. Per germline, CDR1 SGHDN and CDR2 FVKESK. In DNA form, the CDR3 reads TGTGCCAGCAGCCTCGACAAGGGAATCACCGGGGAGCTGTTTTTT. It encodes CASSLDKGITGELFF.

This clonotype has a count of ten or more. The chain combines TRBV3-1 with TRBJ1-1; D gene unclear. V gave up 4 bases and J gave up 1 base, with 10 bases separating them. This CDR3 is built from 14 residues. The germline CDR1 and CDR2 sequences are LGHDT and YNNKEL (reference sequence). The CDR3 protein is CASSPSDRNTEAFF. The CDR3 DNA follows: TGTGCCAGCAGCCCCTCGGACCGGAACACTGAAGCTTTCTTT.

The chain links TRBV20-1 to TRBJ2-5, with 7 nucleotides matching TRBD2. The V gene end was trimmed by 3 bases and the J gene end by 5 bases; junction bases not matched to a gene: 6. Per the germline V gene, CDR1 is DFQATT and CDR2 is SNEGSKA (reference sequence). This CDR3 is built from 13 residues. The CDR3 is CSASFAGVETQYF. As DNA, the CDR3 is TGCAGTGCTAGTTTCGCGGGGGTGGAGACCCAGTACTTC.

The V and J genes are TRBV10-3 and TRBJ2-3, with a tentative D call TRBD2 (6 bases). The length of the CDR3 is 15 residues. In germline, CDR1 is ENHRY, CDR2 SYGVKD. Trimming took 4 bases from V and 0 from J, leaving 11 bases between them. The CDR3 is CAISGGLPSTDTQYF. In nucleotides, the CDR3 is TGTGCCATCAGTGGGGGACTTCCGAGCACAGATACGCAGTATTTT.

The chain employs TRBV4-1 and TRBJ2-1; TRBD1 matches at 7 bases. This CDR3 region has 17 residues. The ends lost 1 base at V and 2 bases at J; junction bases unmatched: 8. Germline V gene data show CDR1 as MGHRA and CDR2 as YSYEKL. The CDR3 coding sequence is TGCGCCAGCAGCCAAGGAGGGGGCAGGTCGGCCTACAATGAGCAGTTCTTC. Its translation: CASSQGGGRSAYNEQFF.

The chain couples TRBV19 to TRBJ2-2; D unresolved. CDR3 length: 14 residues. Germline CDR1 LNHDA, CDR2 SQIVND (reference sequence). V lost 2 bases and J lost 4, with 8 bases in between. The CDR3 DNA reads as TGTGCCAGTAGTATAACGGCAGCCACCGGGGAGCTGTTTTTT. Translating it yields CASSITAATGELFF.

The CDR3 here is CASSHWDILSNQPQHF. For the CDR3, the DNA is TGCGCCAGCAGCCACTGGGACATCCTAAGCAATCAGCCCCAGCATTTT. The chain is built from TRBV4-3 and TRBJ1-5; D is perhaps TRBD1 (6 bases). Germline lookup yields CDR1 LGHNA and CDR2 YSLEER. This CDR3 is 16 amino acids long. Trimming cost V 3 bases and J 1 base, with 13 bases left between them.

The chain employs TRBV2 and TRBJ2-1, with a possible D match to TRBD1 (6 bases). CDR1 SNHLY and CDR2 FYNNEI come from the germline V gene. The CDR3 runs to 15 residues. V shed 6 bases and J shed 4 bases, with 16 bases lying between them. DNA for the CDR3: TGTGCCAGCAGGGCCGGGACAAGGACTTACAATGAGCAGTTCTTC. It codes for CASRAGTRTYNEQFF. Filled out from reference TRBV2 and TRBJ2-1, the complete variable domain reads EPEVTQTPSHQVTQMGQEVILRCVPISNHLYFYWYRQILGQKVEFLVSFYNNEISEKSEIFDDQFSVERPDGSNFTLKIRSTKLEDSAMYFCASRAGTRTYNEQFFGPGTRLTVL.

The CDR3 region is CASRAAEEAFF. The CDR3 DNA follows: TGTGCCAGTAGAGCGGCAGAAGAAGCTTTCTTT. The chain has TRBV19 and TRBJ1-1; no reliable D call. Trimming took off 6 bases at V and 8 bases at J, with 10 bases between the two ends. The germline gives CDR1 LNHDA, CDR2 SQIVND (reference sequence). CDR3 length: 11 residues.

Only a few counts were recorded for this clonotype. CDR3 sequence reads: CASKTGVGTGELFF. The CDR3 bases are TGTGCCAGCAAGACAGGGGTGGGGACCGGGGAGCTGTTTTTT. The chain is built from TRBV7-9 and TRBJ2-2, with 8 bases aligning to TRBD1. V was clipped by 7 bases and J by 5 bases; unmatched bases: 6. The germline V gene has CDR1 SEHNR and CDR2 FQNEAQ (reference sequence). CDR3 length equals 14 residues.

This clonotype showed up just once. This rearrangement joins TRBV5-1 to TRBJ1-2, with a tentative D call TRBD1 (6 bases). The CDR3 totals 15 residues. The V and J ends lost 1 base and 6 bases respectively, with 16 bases between them. In germline, CDR1 is SGHRS, CDR2 YFSETQ. CDR3 sequence (DNA): TGCGCCAGCAGCTTGACCTTACGGCAGGGGAATGGCTACACCTTC. It translates to CASSLTLRQGNGYTF.

This clonotype was counted a few times. The gene calls are TRBV6-2 or TRBV6-3 and TRBJ2-7; tentative D call: TRBD2 (6 bases). From germline, CDR1 is MNHEY and CDR2 SVGEGT. The CDR3 totals 14 residues. Trimming pared 4 bases from V and 0 bases from J, leaving 10 bases between. CDR3 loop: CASSLGGYSYEQYF. The CDR3 nucleotides are TGTGCCAGCAGTTTGGGGGGTTACTCCTACGAGCAGTACTTC.

CDR3 sequence (DNA): TGTGCCAGCAGTGACCCTCTCGTGTTAGCGGGGGAGGAGACCCAGTACTTC. It translates to CASSDPLVLAGEETQYF. The chain combines TRBV6-1 with TRBJ2-5; 9 nucleotides line up with TRBD2. The germline gives CDR1 MNHNS, CDR2 SASEGT. The length of the CDR3 is 17 residues. With V trimmed by 3 bases and J by 5 bases, 13 bases remained unmatched.

CDR3 DNA sequence: TGTGCCATCAGTGATGTAGTCTCCTACGAGCAGTACTTC. As protein: CAISDVVSYEQYF. V is TRBV10-3 and J is TRBJ2-7; D ambiguous. This CDR3 comprises 13 residues. Trimming took 3 bases from V and 0 from J, leaving 6 bases between them. Germline CDR1 and CDR2: ENHRY and SYGVKD.

The chain links TRBV9 to TRBJ2-3; 10 bases agree with TRBD2. V was clipped by 2 bases and J by 5 bases; unmatched bases: 8. Germline CDR1 SGDLS, CDR2 YYNGEE. The CDR3 length is 16 residues. The CDR3 region is CASSVGLAGVLDTQYF. CDR3 DNA: TGTGCCAGCAGCGTCGGGCTAGCGGGGGTGTTAGATACGCAGTATTTT.

The chain is built from TRBV5-5 and TRBJ1-1, with 10 bases that match TRBD1. V shed 3 bases, J shed 4 bases, and the junction held 6 bases outside the gene matches. This CDR3 spans 15 amino acids. From germline, CDR1 is SGHKS and CDR2 YYEKEE (reference sequence). CDR3: CASSWDRGVSTEAFF. Here the CDR3 DNA reads TGTGCCAGCAGCTGGGACAGGGGCGTGAGCACTGAAGCTTTCTTT. Full variable domain (outside the CDR3, taken from reference TRBV5-5 and TRBJ1-1): DAGVTQSPTHLIKTRGQQVTLRCSPISGHKSVSWYQQVLGQGPQFIFQYYEKEERGRGNFPDRFSARQFPNYSSELNVNALLLGDSALYLCASSWDRGVSTEAFFGQGTRLTVV.

The chain combines TRBV7-2 with TRBJ1-2; D possibly corresponds to TRBD1 (6 bases). This CDR3 has 16 amino acids. V was cut by 0 bases and J by 2 bases, with 13 bases left in between. Per the germline V gene, CDR1 is SGHTA and CDR2 is FQGNSA. CDR3 region: CASSLAVTGWNYGYTF. CDR3 nucleotide sequence: TGTGCCAGCAGCTTAGCCGTGACAGGTTGGAACTATGGCTACACCTTC.

This clonotype appeared a few times. V usage is TRBV6-1 and J usage is TRBJ1-5; no reliable D call. V lost 1 base, J lost 6 bases, and 19 bases lay in between. Germline V gene data show CDR1 as MNHNS and CDR2 as SASEGT. This CDR3 is built from 17 residues. This CDR3 is CASSEDEEWLHFQPQHF. DNA of the CDR3: TGTGCCAGCAGTGAAGATGAGGAATGGTTACACTTTCAGCCCCAGCATTTT.

The J gene is TRBJ1-3, the V gene TRBV13, with no clear D. CDR1 PRHDT and CDR2 FYEKMQ come from the germline V gene (reference sequence). This CDR3 has 13 amino acids. V lost 1 base to trimming and J lost 9 bases, with 10 bases between them. The CDR3 DNA reads TGTGCCAGCAGCTTAGACGGAGGAGGCACCATATATTTT. This translates into CASSLDGGGTIYF.

V usage is TRBV11-2 and J usage is TRBJ2-1; 8 positions agree with TRBD2. Germline V CDR1 and CDR2: SGHAT, FQNNGV. The CDR3 consists of 16 residues. V lost 6 bases to trimming and J lost 5 bases; unmatched junction nucleotides: 12. For the CDR3, the DNA is TGTGCCAGCAGTCGAACGGGGGGGGGCCGGCACAATGAGCAGTTCTTC. This translates into CASSRTGGGRHNEQFF.

J is TRBJ1-5 and V is TRBV7-8; D unresolved. CDR3 size: 15 residues. CDR1 and CDR2 (germline): SGHVS, FQNEAQ. The V end was cut by 6 bases, the J end by 5 bases, with 17 bases between. In nucleotides, the CDR3 is TGTGCCAGCAGTGAAGGTTGGACGGGATATCAGCCCCAGCATTTT. Protein product: CASSEGWTGYQPQHF. Together with reference TRBV7-8 and TRBJ1-5, the CDR3 gives the full variable domain: GAGVSQSPRYKVAKRGQDVALRCDPISGHVSLFWYQQALGQGPEFLTYFQNEAQLDKSGLPSDRFFAERPEGSVSTLKIQRTQQEDSAVYLCASSEGWTGYQPQHFGDGTRLSIL.

The chain uses TRBV9 and TRBJ2-7; D remains unclear. Trimming cost V 0 bases and J 7 bases, with 11 bases left between them. The CDR3 consists of 13 residues. Germline loops: CDR1 SGDLS, CDR2 YYNGEE. The CDR3 nucleotides are TGTGCCAGCAGCGTAGGGTCCAGCCGGGAGCAGTACTTC. It is translated as CASSVGSSREQYF. Drawing the rest from reference TRBV9 and TRBJ2-7, the complete variable domain is DSGVTQTPKHLITATGQRVTLRCSPRSGDLSVYWYQQSLDQGLQFLIQYYNGEERAKGNILERFSAQQFPDLHSELNLSSLELGDSALYFCASSVGSSREQYFGPGTRLTVT.

The rearrangement links TRBV7-6 to TRBJ2-2; 7 bases map to TRBD1. Per germline, CDR1 SGHVS and CDR2 FNYEAQ. The trim removed 5 bases at V and 7 bases at J, leaving 10 bases unmatched. This CDR3 comprises 15 residues. The CDR3: CASSPRQGKVGELFF. The CDR3 DNA sequence: TGTGCCAGCAGCCCGAGACAGGGCAAGGTCGGGGAGCTGTTTTTT.

This clonotype was counted many times. V gene TRBV20-1 combines with J gene TRBJ2-6, with D possibly TRBD1 on 6 matching bases. This CDR3 has 16 amino acids. CDR1 is DFQATT and CDR2 is SNEGSKA in the germline V gene (reference sequence). Trimming cost V 0 bases and J 2 bases, with 11 bases left between them. CDR3 coding DNA: TGCAGTGCTAGAGAGAGAACAGGGACTGGGGCCAACGTCCTGACTTTC. It is translated as CSARERTGTGANVLTF.

This chain joins TRBV6-1 and TRBJ1-4; D unresolved. Trimming removed 2 bases at V and 13 bases at J, with 11 bases between. Germline loops: CDR1 MNHNS, CDR2 SASEGT. The CDR3 spans 12 residues. CDR3 in amino acids: CASSERAAPLFF. The CDR3 DNA reads as TGTGCCAGCAGTGAAAGGGCAGCCCCACTGTTTTTT.